Listed below are T cell receptor beta chains from one sample, sequenced in a study of T cell responses to AZD1222 COVID-19 vaccine. Repertoires were generated with immunoSEQ multiplex PCR, while TCRdb's copy carries only in-frame clones and drops some. The repertoire holds 60,000 to 75,000 clones, roughly 80% seen once, with roughly 4% in the top ten. The sample consisted of peripheral blood, taken 28 days after the second AZD1222 dose. Receptors were obtained from an adult who received the AZD1222 COVID-19 vaccine. The CDR3 runs from the conserved cysteine through the conserved F or W. The D gene is left open where the match is weak. Clone size is shown for a subset of rows, as once, few, many or a class of expanded clone.

j_call	clone_size	d_call	v_call	cdr3_aa	cdr3_nt
TRBJ1-6	-	TRBD1	TRBV5-1	CASSWNPTGSGSPLHF	TGCGCCAGCAGCTGGAATCCGACAGGGAGTGGTTCACCCCTCCACTTT
TRBJ1-1	-	TRBD1	TRBV6-5	CASRPGQKNTEAFF	TGTGCCAGCAGGCCGGGACAGAAGAACACTGAAGCTTTCTTT
TRBJ2-2	-	-	TRBV2	CASSLDTGELFF	TGTGCCAGCAGCCTCGACACCGGGGAGCTGTTTTTT
TRBJ1-5	-	-	TRBV7-2	CASSSDRFLAGGNQPQHF	TGTGCCAGCAGCTCCGACAGGTTCCTTGCTGGGGGCAATCAGCCCCAGCATTTT
TRBJ1-4	once	-	TRBV15	CATSRDQAGNPFF	TGTGCCACCAGCAGAGATCAAGCTGGCAACCCGTTTTTT
TRBJ2-5	-	TRBD2	TRBV25-1	CASSQSGIAGGRETQYF	TGTGCCAGCAGTCAAAGCGGGATAGCGGGGGGCCGGGAGACCCAGTACTTC
TRBJ2-2	-	TRBD2	TRBV3-1/TRBV3-2	CASSQDGDSGGFNTGELFF	TGTGCCAGCAGCCAAGATGGGGATAGCGGGGGTTTTAACACCGGGGAGCTGTTTTTT
TRBJ2-7	-	TRBD1	TRBV11-2	CASSPRTGYYEQYF	TGTGCCAGCAGCCCACGGACAGGGTACTACGAGCAGTACTTC
TRBJ2-1	-	-	TRBV24-1	CATSGARSYNEQFF	TGTGCCACCAGTGGGGCCCGCTCCTACAATGAGCAGTTCTTC
TRBJ2-1	-	TRBD2	TRBV6-4	CASSDGGENEQFF	TGTGCCAGCAGTGACGGGGGGGAAAATGAGCAGTTCTTC
TRBJ1-4	-	-	TRBV2	CASSEFREPWVAFF	TGTGCCAGCAGTGAATTTCGTGAGCCTTGGGTTGCGTTTTTT
TRBJ1-1	-	-	TRBV7-2	CASSLGPENTEAFF	TGTGCCAGCAGCTTAGGCCCGGAGAACACTGAAGCTTTCTTT
TRBJ1-3	-	-	TRBV30	CAWSNTGTGNTIYF	TGTGCCTGGAGTAATACAGGGACGGGAAACACCATATATTTT
TRBJ1-4	-	-	TRBV3-1/TRBV3-2	CASSQDRPGLFF	TGTGCCAGCAGCCAAGATCGGCCGGGGCTGTTTTTT
TRBJ1-4	-	-	TRBV28	CASRKQNEKLFF	TGTGCCAGCAGGAAACAGAATGAAAAACTGTTTTTT
TRBJ1-2	-	-	TRBV7-2	CASSSLFGDGYTF	TGTGCCAGCAGCTCCCTTTTTGGGGATGGCTACACCTTC
TRBJ2-1	-	-	TRBV5-4	CASSAGYTGGNEQFF	TGTGCCAGCAGCGCCGGATACACGGGTGGCAATGAGCAGTTCTTC
TRBJ1-6	once	TRBD1	TRBV3-1/TRBV3-2	CASSLGGTGSFNSPLHF	TGTGCCAGCAGCCTCGGGGGGACAGGGAGTTTTAATTCACCCCTCCACTTT
TRBJ2-3	-	-	TRBV24-1	CATSDPGTDTQYF	TGTGCCACCAGTGATCCGGGCACAGATACGCAGTATTTT
TRBJ2-3	-	-	TRBV10-1	CASSGSSTTQYF	TGCGCCAGCAGTGGGTCTAGCACGACGCAGTATTTT
TRBJ1-5	-	TRBD1	TRBV6-2/TRBV6-3	CASSYQGGNQPQHF	TGTGCCAGCAGTTACCAGGGGGGGAATCAGCCCCAGCATTTT
TRBJ1-2	-	-	TRBV7-2	CASSFNFLYGYTF	TGTGCCAGCAGCTTTAACTTCCTCTATGGCTACACCTTC
TRBJ1-5	-	TRBD1	TRBV19	CASSRGGRQPQHF	TGTGCCAGTAGCCGAGGGGGCAGGCAGCCCCAGCATTTT
TRBJ1-4	-	-	TRBV6-5	CASIGGPANEKLFF	TGTGCCAGCATTGGTGGGCCAGCTAATGAAAAACTGTTTTTT
TRBJ1-4	-	-	TRBV18	CASHSGVGEKLFF	TGTGCCAGCCACAGTGGCGTGGGTGAAAAACTGTTTTTT
TRBJ2-7	-	TRBD1	TRBV6-5	CASSPDRGQRGEQYF	TGTGCCAGCAGTCCCGACAGGGGGCAAAGGGGCGAGCAGTACTTC
TRBJ1-5	-	TRBD1	TRBV28	CASSLGTGGVQPQHF	TGTGCCAGCAGTTTAGGGACAGGGGGCGTTCAGCCCCAGCATTTT
TRBJ2-7	-	-	TRBV28	CASILYAGTAHYEQYF	TGTGCCAGCATTCTCTATGCCGGGACGGCTCACTACGAGCAGTACTTC